This entry describes one T cell receptor (beta chain). The sample comes from a study of blood T cell repertoires in COVID-19. The wider study: In each case, the material was cDNA or gDNA derived from T cells, B-cell-depleted T cells, or PBMCs.

Method: immunoSEQ multiplex PCR; TCRdb's copy keeps in-frame clones and lacks some. The sample yields about 200,000 clones, about nine tenths seen once. From germline, CDR1 is GTSNPN and CDR2 SVGIG (reference sequence). The CDR3 is made up of 20 amino acids. The V segment lost 4 bases and the J segment 0 bases; nucleotides outside the gene matches: 13. This clonotype originated in a man aged 18 to 29 with active or convalescent COVID-19. V and J are TRBV30 and TRBJ2-2; 14 bases map to TRBD2. Sequenced: peripheral blood. CDR3 DNA sequence: TGTGCCTGGACCAAAACCCGACTAGCGGGAGGGCCATCGAACACCGGGGAGCTGTTTTTT. It codes for CAWTKTRLAGGPSNTGELFF.